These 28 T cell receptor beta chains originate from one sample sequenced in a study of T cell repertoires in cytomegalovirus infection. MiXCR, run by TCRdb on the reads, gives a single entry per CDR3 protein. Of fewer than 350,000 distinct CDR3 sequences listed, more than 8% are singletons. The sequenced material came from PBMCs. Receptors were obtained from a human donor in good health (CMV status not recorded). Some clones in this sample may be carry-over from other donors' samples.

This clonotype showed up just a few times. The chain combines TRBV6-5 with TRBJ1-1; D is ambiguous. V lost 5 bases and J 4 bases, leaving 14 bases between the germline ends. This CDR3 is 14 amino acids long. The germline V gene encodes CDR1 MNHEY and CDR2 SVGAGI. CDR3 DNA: TGTGCCAGCAGTCCGGCTTCGAAGGGCACTGAAGCTTTCTTT. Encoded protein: CASSPASKGTEAFF.

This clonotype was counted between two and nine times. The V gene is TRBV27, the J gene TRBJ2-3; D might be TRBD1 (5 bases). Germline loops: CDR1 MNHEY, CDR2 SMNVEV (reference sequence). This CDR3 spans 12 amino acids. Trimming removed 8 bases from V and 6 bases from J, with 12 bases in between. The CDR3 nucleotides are TGTGCCAGCGGCAGGGTGTCGGATACGCAGTATTTT. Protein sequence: CASGRVSDTQYF.

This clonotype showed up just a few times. CDR3 residues: CASSARTGDEQYF. DNA of the CDR3: TGTGCCAGCAGCGCCCGGACAGGGGACGAGCAGTACTTC. The rearrangement joins TRBV7-9 to TRBJ2-7, with 9 bases fitting TRBD1. CDR1 is SEHNR and CDR2 is FQNEAQ in the germline V gene (reference sequence). The trim removed 5 bases at V and 5 bases at J, leaving 4 bases unmatched. The CDR3 is made up of 13 amino acids.

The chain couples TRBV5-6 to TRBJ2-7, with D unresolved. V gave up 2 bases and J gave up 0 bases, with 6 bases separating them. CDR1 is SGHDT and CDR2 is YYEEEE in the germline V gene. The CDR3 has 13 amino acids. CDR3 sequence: CASSLVASYEQYF. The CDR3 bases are TGTGCCAGCAGCTTAGTAGCCTCCTACGAGCAGTACTTC.

CDR3 sequence: CASSSRSQGNEQFF. Here the CDR3 DNA reads TGTGCCAGCAGCTCCCGCTCCCAGGGAAATGAGCAGTTCTTC. This chain connects TRBV7-2 to TRBJ2-1, with D tentatively TRBD1 (5 bases). The ends were cut back, 4 bases at V and 7 bases at J, with 14 bases in the middle. From germline, CDR1 is SGHTA and CDR2 FQGNSA. The CDR3 spans 14 residues.

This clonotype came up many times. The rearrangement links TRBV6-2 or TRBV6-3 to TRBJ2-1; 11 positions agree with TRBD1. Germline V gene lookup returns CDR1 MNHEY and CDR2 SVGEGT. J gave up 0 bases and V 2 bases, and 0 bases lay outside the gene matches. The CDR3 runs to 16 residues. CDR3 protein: CASSYGTGGSYNEQFF. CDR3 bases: TGTGCCAGCAGTTACGGGACAGGGGGCTCCTACAATGAGCAGTTCTTC.

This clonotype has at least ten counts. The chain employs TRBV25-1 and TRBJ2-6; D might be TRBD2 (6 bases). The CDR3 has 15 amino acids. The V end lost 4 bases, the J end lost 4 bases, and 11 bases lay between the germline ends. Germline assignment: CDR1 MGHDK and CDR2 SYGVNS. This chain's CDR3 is CASSGPEGGANVLTF. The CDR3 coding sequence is TGTGCCAGCAGTGGTCCGGAGGGGGGGGCCAACGTCCTGACTTTC.

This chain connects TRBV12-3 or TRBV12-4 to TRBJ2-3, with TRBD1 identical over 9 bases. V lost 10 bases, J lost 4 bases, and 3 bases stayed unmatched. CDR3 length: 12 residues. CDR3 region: CATRQGADTQYF. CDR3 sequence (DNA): TGTGCCACCCGACAGGGGGCAGATACGCAGTATTTT.

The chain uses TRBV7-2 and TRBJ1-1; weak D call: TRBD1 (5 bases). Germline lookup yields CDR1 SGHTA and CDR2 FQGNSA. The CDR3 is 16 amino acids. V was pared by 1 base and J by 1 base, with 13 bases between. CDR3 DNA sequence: TGTGCCAGCAGCTTAGAGATTTGGCAGGGGAACACTGAAGCTTTCTTT. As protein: CASSLEIWQGNTEAFF.

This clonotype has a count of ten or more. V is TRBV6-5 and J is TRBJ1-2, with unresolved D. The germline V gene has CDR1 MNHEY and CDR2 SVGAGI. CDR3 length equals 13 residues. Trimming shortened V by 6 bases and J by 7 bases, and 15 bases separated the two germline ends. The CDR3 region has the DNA TGTGCCAGCAGAATCCAAGGCAGAGGTGGCTACACCTTC. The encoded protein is CASRIQGRGGYTF.

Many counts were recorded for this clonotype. CDR3 amino acids: CASSYYRGGETQYF. The CDR3 DNA sequence: TGTGCCAGCAGTTATTACAGGGGAGGAGAGACCCAGTACTTC. V gene TRBV6-5 combines with J gene TRBJ2-5, with TRBD1 as a possible D gene (7 bases). CDR1 and CDR2 (germline): MNHEY, SVGAGI. This CDR3 region has 14 residues. Trimming stripped 3 bases from V and 4 bases from J, with 12 bases between.

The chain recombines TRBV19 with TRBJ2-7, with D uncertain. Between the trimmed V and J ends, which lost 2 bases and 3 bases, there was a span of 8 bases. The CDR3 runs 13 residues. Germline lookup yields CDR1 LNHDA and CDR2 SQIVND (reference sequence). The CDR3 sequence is CASSISSGYEQYF. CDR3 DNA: TGTGCCAGTAGTATATCGTCAGGCTACGAGCAGTACTTC. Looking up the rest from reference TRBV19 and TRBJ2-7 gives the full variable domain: DGGITQSPKYLFRKEGQNVTLSCEQNLNHDAMYWYRQDPGQGLRLIYYSQIVNDFQKGDIAEGYSVSREKKESFPLTVTSAQKNPTAFYLCASSISSGYEQYFGPGTRLTVT.

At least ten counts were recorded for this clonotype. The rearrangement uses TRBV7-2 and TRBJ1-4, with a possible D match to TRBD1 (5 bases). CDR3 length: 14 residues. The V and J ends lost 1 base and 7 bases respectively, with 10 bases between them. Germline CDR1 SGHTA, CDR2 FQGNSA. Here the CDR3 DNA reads TGTGCCAGCAGCTTAGGGGGGGTCGGTGAAAAACTGTTTTTT. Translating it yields CASSLGGVGEKLFF.

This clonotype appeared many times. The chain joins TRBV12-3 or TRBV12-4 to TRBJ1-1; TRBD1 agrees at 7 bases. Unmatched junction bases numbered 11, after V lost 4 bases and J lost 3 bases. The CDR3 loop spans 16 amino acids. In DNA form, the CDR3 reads TGTGCCAGCAGTTCCGGACAGGTCGGTACTGACACTGAAGCTTTCTTT. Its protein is CASSSGQVGTDTEAFF.

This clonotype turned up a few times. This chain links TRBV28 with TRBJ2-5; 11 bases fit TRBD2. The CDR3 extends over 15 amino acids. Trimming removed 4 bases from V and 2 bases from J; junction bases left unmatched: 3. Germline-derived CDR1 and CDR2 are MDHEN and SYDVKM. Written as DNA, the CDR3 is TGTGCCAGCAGTTGGGGACTAGCGGATCAAGAGACCCAGTACTTC. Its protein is CASSWGLADQETQYF.

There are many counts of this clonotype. The CDR3: CAILKRTAGRNTEAFF. The CDR3 DNA is TGTGCCATCCTTAAGAGGACCGCAGGGCGGAACACTGAAGCTTTCTTT. J is TRBJ1-1 and V is TRBV10-3, with a possible D match to TRBD1 (5 bases). The CDR3 extends over 16 amino acids. Trimming removed 8 bases at V and 1 base at J, with 20 bases between. Germline CDR1 is ENHRY and CDR2 is SYGVKD.

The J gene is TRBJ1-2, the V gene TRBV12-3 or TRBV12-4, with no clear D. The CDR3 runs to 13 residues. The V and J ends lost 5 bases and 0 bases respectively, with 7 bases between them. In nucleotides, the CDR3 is TGTGCCAGCAGTCCCCGGCCTAACTATGGCTACACCTTC. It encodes CASSPRPNYGYTF.

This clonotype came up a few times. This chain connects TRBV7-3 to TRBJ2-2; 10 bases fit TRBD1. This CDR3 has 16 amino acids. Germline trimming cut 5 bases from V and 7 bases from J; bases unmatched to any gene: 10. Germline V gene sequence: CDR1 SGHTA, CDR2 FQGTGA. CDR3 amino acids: CASSARQGALVGELFF. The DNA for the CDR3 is TGTGCCAGCAGCGCAAGACAGGGGGCGTTGGTCGGGGAGCTGTTTTTT.

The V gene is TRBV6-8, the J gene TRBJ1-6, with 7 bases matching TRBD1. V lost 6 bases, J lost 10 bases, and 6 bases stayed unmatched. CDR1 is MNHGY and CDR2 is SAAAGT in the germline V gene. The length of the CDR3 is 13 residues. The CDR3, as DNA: TGTGCCAGCAGCCCAGACAGGGCGTCACCCCTCCACTTT. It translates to CASSPDRASPLHF.

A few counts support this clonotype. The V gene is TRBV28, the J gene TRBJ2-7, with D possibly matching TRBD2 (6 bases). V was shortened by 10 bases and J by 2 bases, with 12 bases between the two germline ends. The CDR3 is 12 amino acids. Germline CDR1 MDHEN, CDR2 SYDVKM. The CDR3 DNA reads TGTGCCACCACTCGGGGGACCTACGAGCAGTACTTC. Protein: CATTRGTYEQYF.

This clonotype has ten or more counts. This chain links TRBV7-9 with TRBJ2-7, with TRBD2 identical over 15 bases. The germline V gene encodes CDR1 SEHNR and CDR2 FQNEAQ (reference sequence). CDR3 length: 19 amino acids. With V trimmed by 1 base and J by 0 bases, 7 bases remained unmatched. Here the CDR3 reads CASSLGYGTSGGNSYEQYF. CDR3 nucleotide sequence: TGTGCCAGCAGCTTAGGGTACGGGACTAGCGGGGGGAACTCCTACGAGCAGTACTTC. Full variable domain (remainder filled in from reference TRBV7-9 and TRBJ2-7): DTGVSQNPRHKITKRGQNVTFRCDPISEHNRLYWYRQTLGQGPEFLTYFQNEAQLEKSRLLSDRFSAERPKGSFSTLEIQRTEQGDSAMYLCASSLGYGTSGGNSYEQYFGPGTRLTVT.

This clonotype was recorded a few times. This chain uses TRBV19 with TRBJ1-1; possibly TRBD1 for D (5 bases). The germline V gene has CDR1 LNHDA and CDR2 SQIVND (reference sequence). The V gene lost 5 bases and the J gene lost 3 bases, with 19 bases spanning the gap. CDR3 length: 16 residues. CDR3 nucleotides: TGTGCCAGTAGTGTCCTAAAGGGAGGGGCCTACACTGAAGCTTTCTTT. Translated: CASSVLKGGAYTEAFF.

The CDR3 DNA is TGTGCCAGCGGCAGACAGATATTCTACGAGCAGTACTTC. It is translated as CASGRQIFYEQYF. The chain recombines TRBV27 with TRBJ2-7, with D possibly being TRBD1 (5 bases). Germline loops: CDR1 MNHEY, CDR2 SMNVEV (reference sequence). The CDR3 runs to 13 residues. Trimming stripped 8 bases from V and 3 bases from J, with 14 bases between.

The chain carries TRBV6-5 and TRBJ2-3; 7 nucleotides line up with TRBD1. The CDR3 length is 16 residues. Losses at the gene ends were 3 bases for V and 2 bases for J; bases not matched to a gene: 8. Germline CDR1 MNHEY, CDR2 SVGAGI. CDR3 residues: CASSYLGQELTDTQYF. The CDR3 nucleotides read TGTGCCAGCAGTTATTTAGGACAGGAGCTCACAGATACGCAGTATTTT.

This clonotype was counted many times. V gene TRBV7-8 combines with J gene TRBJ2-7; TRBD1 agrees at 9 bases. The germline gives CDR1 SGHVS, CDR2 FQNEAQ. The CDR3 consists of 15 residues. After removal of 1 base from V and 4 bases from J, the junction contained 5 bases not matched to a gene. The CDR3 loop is CASSLGTGDIYEQYF. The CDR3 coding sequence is TGTGCCAGCAGCTTAGGGACAGGGGACATATACGAGCAGTACTTC.

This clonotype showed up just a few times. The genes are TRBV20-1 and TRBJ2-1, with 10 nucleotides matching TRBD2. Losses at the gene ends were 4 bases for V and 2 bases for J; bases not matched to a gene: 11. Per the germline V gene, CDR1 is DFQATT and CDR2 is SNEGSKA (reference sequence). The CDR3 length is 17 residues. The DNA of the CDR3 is TGCAGTGCTATCTCGACTAGCGGGCTCCCCCCCTACAATGAGCAGTTCTTC. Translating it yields CSAISTSGLPPYNEQFF.

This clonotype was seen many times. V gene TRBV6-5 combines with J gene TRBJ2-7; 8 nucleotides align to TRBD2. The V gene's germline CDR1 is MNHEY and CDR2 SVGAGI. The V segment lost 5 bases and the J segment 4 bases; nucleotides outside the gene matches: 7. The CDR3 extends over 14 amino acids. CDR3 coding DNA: TGTGCCAGCAGTAAAACCGGGACTAGATACGAGCAGTACTTC. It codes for CASSKTGTRYEQYF.

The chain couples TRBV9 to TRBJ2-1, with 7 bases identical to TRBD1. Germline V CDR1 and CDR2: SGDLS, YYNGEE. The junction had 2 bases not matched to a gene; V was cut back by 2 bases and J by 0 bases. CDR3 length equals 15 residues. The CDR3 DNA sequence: TGTGCCAGCAGCGTTGGGACAGCCTCCTACAATGAGCAGTTCTTC. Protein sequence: CASSVGTASYNEQFF. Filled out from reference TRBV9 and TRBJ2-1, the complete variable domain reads DSGVTQTPKHLITATGQRVTLRCSPRSGDLSVYWYQQSLDQGLQFLIQYYNGEERAKGNILERFSAQQFPDLHSELNLSSLELGDSALYFCASSVGTASYNEQFFGPGTRLTVL.